This T cell receptor beta chain was recovered during a study of response to subunit inactivated influenza vaccine. Germline-derived CDR1 and CDR2 are SGHTA and FQGNSA. Trimming took 1 base from V and 4 from J, leaving 10 bases between them. The CDR3 is made up of 15 amino acids. TCRdb re-derived calls from the RT-PCR reads in MiXCR, one entry per CDR3 protein. The top ten clones hold roughly 13% of a sample with about 480,000 distinct CDR3 sequences, under 15% of them seen once. J is TRBJ1-4 and V is TRBV7-2; D gene ambiguous. The sample in question was PBMCs from blood, obtained about 40 days after vaccination. This TCR derives from a man between 45 and 60 years old who received an inactivated influenza vaccine. Written as DNA, the CDR3 is TGTGCCAGCAGCTTAGTAGCCGGGTATAATGAAAAACTGTTTTTT. Residues: CASSLVAGYNEKLFF.